The 20 T cell receptor beta chains below come from one sample, sequenced in a study of blood T cell repertoires in COVID-19. Data came from immunoSEQ multiplex PCR; TCRdb stores just in-frame clones and leaves some out. This table has around 150,000 clones, over 80% appearing once. Sequenced input: PBMCs or T cells enriched from blood (not recorded which). The source is a man in his 70s who had been exposed to COVID-19.

This clone was detected once. Here the CDR3 reads CASTAHGAFGYTF. The CDR3 DNA reads as TGTGCCAGCACTGCCCATGGGGCATTTGGCTACACCTTC. The chain joins TRBV3-1 (or the pseudogene TRBV3-2) to TRBJ1-2; tentative D call: TRBD1 (5 bases). The length of the CDR3 is 13 residues. The ends were cut back, 7 bases at V and 7 bases at J, with 16 bases in the middle. Germline-derived CDR1 and CDR2 are LGHDT and YNNKEL (reference sequence).

The chain uses TRBV15 and TRBJ1-5; TRBD1 agrees at 8 bases. The germline V gene has CDR1 LNHNV and CDR2 YYDKDF (reference sequence). The V gene end was trimmed by 0 bases and the J gene end by 5 bases; junction bases not matched to a gene: 6. The CDR3 length is 16 residues. The CDR3 loop reads CATSRDSRGRDQPQHF. CDR3 sequence (DNA): TGTGCCACCAGCAGAGATAGCAGGGGGCGCGATCAGCCCCAGCATTTT.

The chain joins TRBV7-2 to TRBJ2-5, with 7 bases matching TRBD2. The junction had 4 bases not matched to a gene; V was cut back by 3 bases and J by 3 bases. The CDR3 covers 14 residues. From germline, CDR1 is SGHTA and CDR2 FQGNSA. The CDR3 is CASSFSSGKETQYF. CDR3 bases: TGTGCCAGCAGCTTTTCTAGCGGCAAAGAGACCCAGTACTTC.

The CDR3: CASKEGPGGNTIYF. The DNA of the CDR3 is TGTGCCAGCAAAGAAGGGCCGGGAGGAAACACCATATATTTT. The chain joins TRBV5-4 to TRBJ1-3; D is uncertain. The V and J ends lost 6 bases and 4 bases respectively, with 14 bases between them. Germline CDR1 reads SGHNT; CDR2 reads YYREEE (reference sequence). This CDR3 contains 14 residues.

This chain uses TRBV28 with TRBJ2-1, with 11 bases fitting TRBD2. This CDR3 spans 15 amino acids. The germline gives CDR1 MDHEN, CDR2 SYDVKM. The trim removed 6 bases at V and 8 bases at J, leaving 9 bases unmatched. The CDR3 spells CASRYTSGRPYEQFF. For the CDR3, the DNA is TGTGCCAGCAGATATACTAGCGGGAGACCGTATGAGCAGTTCTTC.

V is TRBV11-2 and J is TRBJ1-6; 10 nucleotides line up with TRBD1. Germline loops: CDR1 SGHAT, CDR2 FQNNGV. The CDR3 sequence is 15 residues long. The junction had 3 bases not matched to a gene; V was cut back by 0 bases and J by 10 bases. CDR3 amino acids: CASSLEGTGVSPLHF. The CDR3 region has the DNA TGTGCCAGCAGCTTAGAGGGGACAGGGGTGTCACCCCTCCACTTT.

This chain links TRBV6-2 or TRBV6-3 with TRBJ2-5, with TRBD1 as a possible D gene (6 bases). The V end lost 2 bases, the J end lost 2 bases, and 9 bases lay between the germline ends. Germline CDR1 is MNHEY and CDR2 is SVGEGT. The CDR3 spans 14 residues. CDR3 protein: CASSYQGWQETQYF. CDR3 nucleotide sequence: TGTGCCAGCAGTTACCAGGGGTGGCAAGAGACCCAGTACTTC.

V is TRBV28 and J is TRBJ2-7; D may be TRBD2 (6 bases). Germline CDR1 MDHEN, CDR2 SYDVKM. The CDR3 has 13 amino acids. V gave up 4 bases and J gave up 7 bases, with 14 bases separating them. This CDR3 reads CASSSGTPREQYF. In DNA, the CDR3 is TGTGCCAGCAGTTCGGGGACTCCGAGGGAGCAGTACTTC. The full variable domain, in which reference TRBV28 and TRBJ2-7 provide the parts outside the CDR3, is DVKVTQSSRYLVKRTGEKVFLECVQDMDHENMFWYRQDPGLGLRLIYFSYDVKMKEKGDIPEGYSVSREKKERFSLILESASTNQTSMYLCASSSGTPREQYFGPGTRLTVT.

The chain has TRBV10-3 and TRBJ2-1, with D perhaps matching TRBD1 (6 bases). Trimming removed 8 bases from V and 1 base from J, with 18 bases in between. The V gene's germline CDR1 is ENHRY and CDR2 SYGVKD. The CDR3 consists of 16 residues. The CDR3: CAIGSGVGVSYNEQFF. The CDR3 DNA follows: TGTGCCATCGGGTCAGGGGTGGGGGTTTCCTACAATGAGCAGTTCTTC.

The CDR3 DNA follows: TGTGCCAGTAGTCCCAGCGGGAGTTACAATGAGCAGTTCTTC. Its protein product is CASSPSGSYNEQFF. This chain connects TRBV19 to TRBJ2-1; TRBD2 agrees at 8 bases. The V and J ends lost 5 bases and 4 bases, in that order; junction bases with no gene match: 4. Germline values: CDR1 LNHDA, CDR2 SQIVND (reference sequence). CDR3 length equals 14 residues.

The chain employs TRBV9 and TRBJ1-1; 8 bases fit TRBD1. Per the germline V gene, CDR1 is SGDLS and CDR2 is YYNGEE. The V gene end was trimmed by 6 bases and the J gene end by 0 bases; junction bases not matched to a gene: 7. CDR3 length equals 15 residues. DNA of the CDR3: TGTGCCAGCACCTCAGGGGGCAGTTTGAACACTGAAGCTTTCTTT. It specifies CASTSGGSLNTEAFF.

The chain has TRBV5-1 and TRBJ1-1; D perhaps matches TRBD1 (6 bases). Germline CDR1 SGHRS, CDR2 YFSETQ. V gave up 4 bases and J gave up 1 base, with 14 bases separating them. This CDR3 spans 15 amino acids. CDR3 nucleotide sequence: TGCGCCAGCAGCGTGGAGCAGGGGAAGAACACTGAAGCTTTCTTT. Translated, it gives CASSVEQGKNTEAFF.

The rearrangement uses TRBV3-1 (or the pseudogene TRBV3-2) and TRBJ2-5; tentative D call: TRBD2 (6 bases). Germline V gene data show CDR1 as LGHDT and CDR2 as YNNKEL (reference sequence). This CDR3 contains 13 residues. Trimming pared 2 bases from V and 4 bases from J, leaving 8 bases between. DNA of the CDR3: TGTGCCAGCAGCCAACAGGGAGGAGAGACCCAGTACTTC. Its translation: CASSQQGGETQYF.

The rearrangement joins TRBV4-2 to TRBJ1-3, with 9 bases identical to TRBD1. The CDR3 extends over 16 amino acids. Trimming at V came to 5 bases and at J to 1 base, leaving 6 bases not matched to a gene. Looked up from germline, CDR1 is LGHNA and CDR2 is YNFKEQ. The CDR3 bases are TGTGCCAGCAGCGAAGGGACAGGGAGGTCTGGAAACACCATATATTTT. As protein: CASSEGTGRSGNTIYF.

The sample holds a few counts of this clone. CDR3 in amino acids: CASSPFDRGKNGYTF. CDR3 in DNA: TGTGCCAGCAGCCCATTCGACAGGGGCAAGAATGGCTACACCTTC. The rearrangement uses TRBV9 and TRBJ1-2; 8 bases fit TRBD1. V dropped 4 bases and J dropped 6; count of bases not matched to a gene: 11. The CDR3 sequence is 15 residues long. The germline CDR1 and CDR2 sequences are SGDLS and YYNGEE.

The chain joins TRBV28 to TRBJ1-3; D is perhaps TRBD1 (6 bases). The CDR3 extends over 14 amino acids. Deletions cut 8 bases from V and 4 bases from J, with 15 bases between. Germline assignment: CDR1 MDHEN and CDR2 SYDVKM. The CDR3 here is CASLSGTPGNTIYF. The CDR3 DNA reads TGTGCCAGCTTATCCGGGACACCCGGAAACACCATATATTTT.

The V gene is TRBV24-1, the J gene TRBJ2-1; maybe TRBD2 (6 bases). Between the trimmed V and J ends, which lost 0 bases and 9 bases, there was a span of 17 bases. In germline, CDR1 is KGHDR, CDR2 SFDVKD. The CDR3 runs to 16 residues. CDR3 amino acids: CATSDLGKTEEGEQFF. The CDR3 region has the DNA TGTGCCACCAGTGATTTGGGAAAGACTGAGGAGGGTGAGCAGTTCTTC.

This chain joins TRBV30 and TRBJ2-7, with 12 positions matching TRBD1. The germline V gene encodes CDR1 GTSNPN and CDR2 SVGIG (reference sequence). V trimming: 3 bases; J trimming: 0 bases; junction bases outside the gene matches: 9. CDR3 length: 17 amino acids. The CDR3 DNA is TGTGCCTGGAGCGTTGGGACAGGGGGCTTCGTCTCCTACGAGCAGTACTTC. It specifies CAWSVGTGGFVSYEQYF.

The chain recombines TRBV19 with TRBJ1-5, with a possible D match to TRBD1 (5 bases). The germline V and J ends were trimmed by 4 bases and 0 bases, with 22 bases remaining between them. This CDR3 has 19 residues. Germline CDR1 is LNHDA and CDR2 is SQIVND (reference sequence). CDR3 nucleotides: TGTGCCAGTAGTACCCTGCTCCGCCAGGGTCCTTATAGCAATCAGCCCCAGCATTTT. It yields the protein CASSTLLRQGPYSNQPQHF.

The V gene is TRBV28, the J gene TRBJ1-2; the match to TRBD1 covers 7 bases. The V segment lost 6 bases and the J segment 4 bases; nucleotides outside the gene matches: 14. CDR1 MDHEN and CDR2 SYDVKM come from the germline V gene. The CDR3 length is 16 residues. This CDR3 reads CASRPTAGTEGYGYTF. In DNA, the CDR3 is TGTGCCAGCAGGCCCACCGCCGGGACAGAAGGCTATGGCTACACCTTC.